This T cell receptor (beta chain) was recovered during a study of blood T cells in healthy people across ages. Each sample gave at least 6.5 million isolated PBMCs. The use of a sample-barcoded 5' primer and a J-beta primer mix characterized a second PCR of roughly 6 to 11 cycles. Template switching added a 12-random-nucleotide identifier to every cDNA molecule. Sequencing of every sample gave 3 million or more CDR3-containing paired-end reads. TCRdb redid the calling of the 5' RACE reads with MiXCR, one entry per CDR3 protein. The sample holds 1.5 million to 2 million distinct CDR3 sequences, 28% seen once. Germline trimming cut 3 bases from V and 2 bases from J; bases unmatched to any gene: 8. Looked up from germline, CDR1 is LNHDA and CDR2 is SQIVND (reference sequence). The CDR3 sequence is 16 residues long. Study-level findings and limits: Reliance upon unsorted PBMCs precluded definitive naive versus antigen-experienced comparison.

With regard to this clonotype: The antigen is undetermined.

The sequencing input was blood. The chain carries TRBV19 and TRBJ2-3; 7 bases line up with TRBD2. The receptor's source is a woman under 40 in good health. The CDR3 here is CASSIRLALITDTQYF. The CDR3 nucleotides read TGTGCCAGTAGTATCCGACTAGCTCTCATCACAGATACGCAGTATTTT.